This T cell receptor beta chain came from a study of metastatic and nonmetastatic thyroid tumors. This CDR3 is 14 amino acids long. Germline V gene lookup returns CDR1 KGHSH and CDR2 LQKENI. V lost 1 base, J lost 0 bases, and 4 bases lay in between. Each patient went into thyroid surgery without having received any treatment. TCRdb re-analyzed the PCR reads using MiXCR. The sample has 15,000 to 25,000 clones, approximately 22% seen once. This clone occurred many times. The chain couples TRBV18 to TRBJ1-3; no definite D call. Sequencing was carried out using tumor tissue. This sequence originates from a male donor with papillary thyroid cancer or a benign thyroid nodule (not recorded which). Some clones in this sample may be carry-over from other donors' samples. The CDR3 nucleotides are TGTGCCAGCTCACCACAAGGCTCTGGAAACACCATATATTTT. Its protein product is CASSPQGSGNTIYF.